The source of this T cell receptor (beta chain) is a study of T cell responses to AZD1222 COVID-19 vaccine. Sequencing used immunoSEQ multiplex PCR; TCRdb keeps in-frame clones, though not all of them. This table holds approximately 100,000 clones, more than 70% found once. Germline V lookup: CDR1 MGHRA, CDR2 YSYEKL. CDR3 length: 15 amino acids. The V end was cut by 1 base, the J end by 5 bases, with 14 bases between. The gene calls are TRBV4-1 and TRBJ1-2; no reliable D call. This material consisted of peripheral blood, taken on day 0 of AZD1222 vaccination. The sequence derives from an adult in good health. As DNA, the CDR3 is TGCGCCAGCAGCCAAGCGGAAGGATCCCCATATGGCTACACCTTC. It codes for CASSQAEGSPYGYTF.